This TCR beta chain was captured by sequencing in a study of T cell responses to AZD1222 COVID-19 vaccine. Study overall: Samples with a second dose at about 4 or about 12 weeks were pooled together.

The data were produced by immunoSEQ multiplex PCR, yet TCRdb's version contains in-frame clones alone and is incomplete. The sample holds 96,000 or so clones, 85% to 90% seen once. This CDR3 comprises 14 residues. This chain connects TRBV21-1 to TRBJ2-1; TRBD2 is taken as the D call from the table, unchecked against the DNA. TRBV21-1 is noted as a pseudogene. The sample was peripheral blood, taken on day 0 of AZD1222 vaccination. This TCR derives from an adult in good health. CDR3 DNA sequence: TGTGCCAGCAGCAATAGGAGACTCTACAATGAGCAGTTCTTC. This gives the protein CASSNRRLYNEQFF.